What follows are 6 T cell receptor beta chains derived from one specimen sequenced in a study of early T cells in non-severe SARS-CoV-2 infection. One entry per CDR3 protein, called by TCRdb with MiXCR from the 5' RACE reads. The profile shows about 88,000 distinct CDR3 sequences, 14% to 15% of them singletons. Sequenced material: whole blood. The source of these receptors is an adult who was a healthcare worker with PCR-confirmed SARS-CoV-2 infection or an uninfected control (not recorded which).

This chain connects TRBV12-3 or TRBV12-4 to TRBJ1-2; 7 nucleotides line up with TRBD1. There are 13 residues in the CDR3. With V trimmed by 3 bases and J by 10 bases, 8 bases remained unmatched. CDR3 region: CASSFSGGFLYTF. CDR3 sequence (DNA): TGTGCCAGCAGTTTCTCAGGGGGGTTCCTCTACACCTTC.

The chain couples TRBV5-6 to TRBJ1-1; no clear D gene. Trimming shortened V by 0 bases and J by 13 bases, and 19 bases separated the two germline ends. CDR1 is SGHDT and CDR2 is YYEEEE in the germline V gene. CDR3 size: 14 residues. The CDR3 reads CASSLGAERDEVFF. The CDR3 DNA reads TGTGCCAGCAGCTTGGGGGCGGAGAGGGATGAGGTTTTCTTT.

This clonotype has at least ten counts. The CDR3 DNA sequence: TGTGCCAGCAGCCCACTAGGGACCGTTAGGTACGAGCAGTACTTC. Translated: CASSPLGTVRYEQYF. V and J are TRBV7-8 and TRBJ2-7; either TRBD1 or TRBD2 may supply D (5 bases each). There are 15 residues in the CDR3. Germline V gene lookup returns CDR1 SGHVS and CDR2 FQNEAQ. Trimming cost V 5 bases and J 4 bases, with 18 bases left between them.

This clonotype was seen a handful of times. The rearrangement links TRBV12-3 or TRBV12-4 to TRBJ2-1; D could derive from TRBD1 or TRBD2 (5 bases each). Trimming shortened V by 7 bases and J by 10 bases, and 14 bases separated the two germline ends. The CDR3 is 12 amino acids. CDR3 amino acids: CASTQGRGEQFF. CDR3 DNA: TGTGCCAGCACCCAGGGACGGGGCGAGCAGTTCTTC.

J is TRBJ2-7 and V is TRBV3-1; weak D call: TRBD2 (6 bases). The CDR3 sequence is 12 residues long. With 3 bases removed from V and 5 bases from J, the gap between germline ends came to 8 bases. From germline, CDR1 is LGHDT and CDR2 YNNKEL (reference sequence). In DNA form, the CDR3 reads TGTGCCAGCAGCCATTGGGGGGACGAGCAGTACTTC. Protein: CASSHWGDEQYF.

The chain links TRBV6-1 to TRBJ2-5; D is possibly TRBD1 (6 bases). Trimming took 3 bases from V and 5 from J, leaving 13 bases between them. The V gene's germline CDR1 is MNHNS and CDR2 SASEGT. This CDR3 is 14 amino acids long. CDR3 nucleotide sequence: TGTGCCAGCAGTGAGTCGTGGACAGTCGAGACCCAGTACTTC. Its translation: CASSESWTVETQYF.